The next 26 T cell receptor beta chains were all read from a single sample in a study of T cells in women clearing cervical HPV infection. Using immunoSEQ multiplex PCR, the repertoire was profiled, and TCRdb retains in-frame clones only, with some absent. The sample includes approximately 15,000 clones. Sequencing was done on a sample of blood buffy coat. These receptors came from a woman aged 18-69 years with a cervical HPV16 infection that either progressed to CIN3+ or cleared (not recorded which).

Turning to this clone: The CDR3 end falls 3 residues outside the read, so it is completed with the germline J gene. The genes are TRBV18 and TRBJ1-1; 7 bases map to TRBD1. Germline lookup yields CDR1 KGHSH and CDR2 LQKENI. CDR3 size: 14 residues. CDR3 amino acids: CASSPTEGANEAFF. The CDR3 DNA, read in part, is TGTGCCAGCTCACCCACGGAGGGGGCGAATGAG. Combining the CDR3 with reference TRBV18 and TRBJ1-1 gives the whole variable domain NAGVMQNPRHLVRRRGQEARLRCSPMKGHSHVYWYRQLPEEGLKFMVYLQKENIIDESGMPKERFSAEFPKEGPSILRIQQVVRGDSAAYFCASSPTEGANEAFFGQGTRLTVV.

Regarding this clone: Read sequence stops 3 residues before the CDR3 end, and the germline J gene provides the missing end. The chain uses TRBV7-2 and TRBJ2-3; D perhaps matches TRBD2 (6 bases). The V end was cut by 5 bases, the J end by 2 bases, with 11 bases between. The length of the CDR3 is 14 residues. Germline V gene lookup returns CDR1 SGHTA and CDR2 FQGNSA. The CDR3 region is CASSGGLPTDTQYF. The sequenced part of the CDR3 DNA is TGTGCCAGCAGCGGGGGACTCCCCACAGATACG. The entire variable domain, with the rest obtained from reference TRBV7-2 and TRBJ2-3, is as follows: GAGVSQSPSNKVTEKGKDVELRCDPISGHTALYWYRQSLGQGLEFLIYFQGNSAPDKSGLPSDRFSAERTGGSVSTLTIQRTQQEDSAVYLCASSGGLPTDTQYFGPGTRLTVL.

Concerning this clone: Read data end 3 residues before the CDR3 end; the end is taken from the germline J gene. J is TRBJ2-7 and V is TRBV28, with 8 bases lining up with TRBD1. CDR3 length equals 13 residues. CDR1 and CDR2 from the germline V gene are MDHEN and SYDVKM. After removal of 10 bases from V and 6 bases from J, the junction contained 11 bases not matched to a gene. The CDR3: CATIDRGWSEQYF. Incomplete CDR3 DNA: TGTGCCACCATCGACAGGGGTTGGAGCGAG.

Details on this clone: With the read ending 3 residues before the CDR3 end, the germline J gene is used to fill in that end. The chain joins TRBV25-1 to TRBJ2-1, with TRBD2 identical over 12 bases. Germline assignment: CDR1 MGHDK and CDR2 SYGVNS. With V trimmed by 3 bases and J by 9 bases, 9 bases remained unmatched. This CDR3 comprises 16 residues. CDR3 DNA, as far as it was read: TGTGCCAGCAGTGACTTAGAGACTAGCGGGAGAGGTGAG. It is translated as CASSDLETSGRGE. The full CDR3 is CASSDLETSGRGEQFF.

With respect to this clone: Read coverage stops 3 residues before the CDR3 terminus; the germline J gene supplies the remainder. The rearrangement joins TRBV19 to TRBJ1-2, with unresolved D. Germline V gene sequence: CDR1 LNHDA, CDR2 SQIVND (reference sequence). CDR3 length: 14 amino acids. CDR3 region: CASTKSGYSYDYTF. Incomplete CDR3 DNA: TGTGCCAGTACAAAAAGCGGGTACTCCTACGAC.

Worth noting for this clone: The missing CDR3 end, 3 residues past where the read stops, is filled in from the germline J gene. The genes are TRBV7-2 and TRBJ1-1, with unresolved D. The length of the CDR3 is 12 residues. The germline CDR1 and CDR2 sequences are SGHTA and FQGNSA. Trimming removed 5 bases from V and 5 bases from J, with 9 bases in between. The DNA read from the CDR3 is TGTGCCAGCAGCCCGGAGGGTACTGAA. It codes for CASSPEGTE. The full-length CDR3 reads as CASSPEGTEAFF.

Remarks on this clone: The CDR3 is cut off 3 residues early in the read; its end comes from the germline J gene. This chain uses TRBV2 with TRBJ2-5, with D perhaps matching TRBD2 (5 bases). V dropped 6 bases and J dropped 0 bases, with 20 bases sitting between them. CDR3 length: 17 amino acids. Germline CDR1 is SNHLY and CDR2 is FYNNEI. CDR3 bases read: TGTGCCAGCAGCGCGGGTCTCAGAGCGGCAAACCAAGAGACC. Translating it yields CASSAGLRAANQET. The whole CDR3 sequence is CASSAGLRAANQETQYF. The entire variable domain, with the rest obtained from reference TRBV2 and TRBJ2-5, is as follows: EPEVTQTPSHQVTQMGQEVILRCVPISNHLYFYWYRQILGQKVEFLVSFYNNEISEKSEIFDDQFSVERPDGSNFTLKIRSTKLEDSAMYFCASSAGLRAANQETQYFGPGTRLLVL.

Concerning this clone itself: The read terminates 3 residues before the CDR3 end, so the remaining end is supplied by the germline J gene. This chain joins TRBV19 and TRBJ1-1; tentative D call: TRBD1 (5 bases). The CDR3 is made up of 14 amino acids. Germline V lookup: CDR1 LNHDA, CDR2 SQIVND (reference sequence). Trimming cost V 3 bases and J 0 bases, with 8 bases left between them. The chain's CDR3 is CASSIGQVNTEAFF. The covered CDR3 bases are TGTGCCAGTAGTATCGGACAAGTGAACACTGAA.

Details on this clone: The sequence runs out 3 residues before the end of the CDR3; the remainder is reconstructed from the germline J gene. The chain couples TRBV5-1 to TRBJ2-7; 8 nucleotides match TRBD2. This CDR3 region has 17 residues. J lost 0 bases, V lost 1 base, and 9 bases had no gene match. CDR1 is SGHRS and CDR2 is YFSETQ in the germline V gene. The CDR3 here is CASSLMSSGGLSYEQYF. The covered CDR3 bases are TGCGCCAGCAGCTTGATGTCGAGCGGGGGCCTCTCCTACGAG.

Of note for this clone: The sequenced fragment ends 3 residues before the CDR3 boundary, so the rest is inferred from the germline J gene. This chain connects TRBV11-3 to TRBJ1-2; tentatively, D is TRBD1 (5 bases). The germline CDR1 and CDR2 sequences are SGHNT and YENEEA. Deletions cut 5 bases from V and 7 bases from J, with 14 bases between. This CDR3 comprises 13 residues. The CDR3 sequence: CASSPPWGVGYTF. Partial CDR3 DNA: TGTGCCAGCAGCCCACCCTGGGGGGTTGGC.

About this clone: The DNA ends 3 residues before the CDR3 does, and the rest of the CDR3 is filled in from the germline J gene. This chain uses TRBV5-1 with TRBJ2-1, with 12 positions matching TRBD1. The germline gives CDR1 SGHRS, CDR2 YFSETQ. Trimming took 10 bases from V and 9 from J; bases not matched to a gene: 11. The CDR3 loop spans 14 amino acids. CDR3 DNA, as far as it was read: TGCGCCTCCCAACCGGGACAGGGGGCTGGTGAG. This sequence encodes CASQPGQGAGE. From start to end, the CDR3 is CASQPGQGAGEQFF.

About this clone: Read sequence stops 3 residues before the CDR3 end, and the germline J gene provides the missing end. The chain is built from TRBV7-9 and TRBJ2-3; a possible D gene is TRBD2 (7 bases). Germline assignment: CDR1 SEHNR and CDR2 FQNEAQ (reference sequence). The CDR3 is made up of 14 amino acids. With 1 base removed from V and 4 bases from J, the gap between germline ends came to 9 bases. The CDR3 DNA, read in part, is TGTGCCAGCAGCTTAGGGGGGGGGCCAGATACG. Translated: CASSLGGGPDT. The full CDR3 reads CASSLGGGPDTQYF.

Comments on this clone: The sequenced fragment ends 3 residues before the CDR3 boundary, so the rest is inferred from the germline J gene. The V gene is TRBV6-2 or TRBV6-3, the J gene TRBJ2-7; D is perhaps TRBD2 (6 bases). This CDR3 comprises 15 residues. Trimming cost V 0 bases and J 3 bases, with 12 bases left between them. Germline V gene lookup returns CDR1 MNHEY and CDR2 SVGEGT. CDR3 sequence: CASSYSRRADYEQYF. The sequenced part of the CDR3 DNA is TGTGCCAGCAGTTACTCGAGGAGGGCAGACTACGAG.

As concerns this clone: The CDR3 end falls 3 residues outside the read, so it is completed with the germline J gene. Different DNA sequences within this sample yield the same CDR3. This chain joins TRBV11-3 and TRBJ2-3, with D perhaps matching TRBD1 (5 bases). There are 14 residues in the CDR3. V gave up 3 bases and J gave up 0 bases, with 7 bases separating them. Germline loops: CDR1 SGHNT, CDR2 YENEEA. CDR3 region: CASSLTASTDTQYF. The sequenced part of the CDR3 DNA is TGTGCCAGCAGCTTGACAGCTAGCACAGATACG.

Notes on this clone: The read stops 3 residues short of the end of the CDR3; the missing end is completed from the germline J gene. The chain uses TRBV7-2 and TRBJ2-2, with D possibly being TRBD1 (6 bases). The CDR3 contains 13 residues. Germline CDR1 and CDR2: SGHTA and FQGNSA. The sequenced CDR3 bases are TGTGCCAGCAGCTTCCAGGGGAATGAAAAG. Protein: CASSFQGNEK. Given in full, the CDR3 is CASSFQGNEKLFF.

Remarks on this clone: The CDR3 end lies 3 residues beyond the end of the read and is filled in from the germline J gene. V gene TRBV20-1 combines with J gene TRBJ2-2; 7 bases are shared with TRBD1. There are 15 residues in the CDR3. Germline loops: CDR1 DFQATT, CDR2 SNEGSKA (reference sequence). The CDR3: CSARDPRQGNEKLFF. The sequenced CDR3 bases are TGCAGTGCTAGAGACCCCCGACAGGGTAATGAAAAG.

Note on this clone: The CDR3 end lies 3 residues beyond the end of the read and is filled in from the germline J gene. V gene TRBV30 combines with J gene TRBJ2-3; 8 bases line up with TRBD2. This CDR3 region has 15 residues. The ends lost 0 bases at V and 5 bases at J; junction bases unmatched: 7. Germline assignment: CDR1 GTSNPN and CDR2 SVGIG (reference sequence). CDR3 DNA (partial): TGTGCCTGGAGTGTAGTTAGCGGGATGGTAGATACG. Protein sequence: CAWSVVSGMVDT. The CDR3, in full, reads CAWSVVSGMVDTQYF.

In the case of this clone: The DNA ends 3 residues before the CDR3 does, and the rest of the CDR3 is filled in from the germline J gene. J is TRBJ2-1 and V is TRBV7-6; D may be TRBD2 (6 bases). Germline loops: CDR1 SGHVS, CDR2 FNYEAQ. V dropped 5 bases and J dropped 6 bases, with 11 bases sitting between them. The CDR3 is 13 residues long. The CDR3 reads CASSRGTSNEQFF. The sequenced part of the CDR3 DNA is TGTGCCAGCAGCCGCGGGACTTCCAATGAG. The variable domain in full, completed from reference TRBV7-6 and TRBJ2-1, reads GAGVSQSPRYKVTKRGQDVALRCDPISGHVSLYWYRQALGQGPEFLTYFNYEAQQDKSGLPNDRFSAERPEGSISTLTIQRTEQRDSAMYRCASSRGTSNEQFFGPGTRLTVL.

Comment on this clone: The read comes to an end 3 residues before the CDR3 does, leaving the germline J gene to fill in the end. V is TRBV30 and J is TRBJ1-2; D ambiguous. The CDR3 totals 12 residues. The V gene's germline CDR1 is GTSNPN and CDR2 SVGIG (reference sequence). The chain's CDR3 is CASSYYDYDYTF. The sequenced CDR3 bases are TGTGCCTCCTCCTATTATGACTACGAC.

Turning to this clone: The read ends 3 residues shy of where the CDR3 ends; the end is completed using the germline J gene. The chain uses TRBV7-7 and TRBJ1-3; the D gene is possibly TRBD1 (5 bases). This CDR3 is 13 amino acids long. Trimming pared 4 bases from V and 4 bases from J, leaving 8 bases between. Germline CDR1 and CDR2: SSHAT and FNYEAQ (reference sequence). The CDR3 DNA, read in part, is TGTGCCAGCAGCTCTGACAGCGGAAACACC. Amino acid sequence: CASSSDSGNT. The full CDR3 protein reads CASSSDSGNTIYF.

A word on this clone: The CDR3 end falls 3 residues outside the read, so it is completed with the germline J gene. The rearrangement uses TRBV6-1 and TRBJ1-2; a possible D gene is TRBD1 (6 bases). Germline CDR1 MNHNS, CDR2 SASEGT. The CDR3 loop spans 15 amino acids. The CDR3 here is CASSERGGRFDDYTF. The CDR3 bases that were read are TGTGCCAGCAGTGAAAGGGGGGGGCGCTTCGACGAC.

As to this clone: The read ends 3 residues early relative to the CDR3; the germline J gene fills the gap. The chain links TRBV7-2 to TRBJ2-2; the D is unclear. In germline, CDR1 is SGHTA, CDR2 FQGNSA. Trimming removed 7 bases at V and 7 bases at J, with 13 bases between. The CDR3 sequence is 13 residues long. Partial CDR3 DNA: TGTGCCAGCAAGAAAGTAGATGGCGGGGAG. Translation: CASKKVDGGE. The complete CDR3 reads CASKKVDGGELFF.

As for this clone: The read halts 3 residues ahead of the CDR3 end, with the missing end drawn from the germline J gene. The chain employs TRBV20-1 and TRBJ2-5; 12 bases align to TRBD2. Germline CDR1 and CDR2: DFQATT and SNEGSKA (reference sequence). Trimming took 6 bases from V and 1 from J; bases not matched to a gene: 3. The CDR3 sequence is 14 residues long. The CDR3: CSAGLAGIQETQYF. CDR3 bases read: TGCAGTGCCGGACTAGCGGGGATCCAAGAGACC.

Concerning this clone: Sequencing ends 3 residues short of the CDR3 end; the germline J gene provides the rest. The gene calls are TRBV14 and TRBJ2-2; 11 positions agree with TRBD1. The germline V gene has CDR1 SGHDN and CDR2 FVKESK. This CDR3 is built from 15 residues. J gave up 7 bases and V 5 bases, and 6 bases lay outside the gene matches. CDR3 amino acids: CASSGQGARNGELFF. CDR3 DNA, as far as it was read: TGTGCCAGCAGCGGACAGGGGGCGCGAAACGGGGAG.

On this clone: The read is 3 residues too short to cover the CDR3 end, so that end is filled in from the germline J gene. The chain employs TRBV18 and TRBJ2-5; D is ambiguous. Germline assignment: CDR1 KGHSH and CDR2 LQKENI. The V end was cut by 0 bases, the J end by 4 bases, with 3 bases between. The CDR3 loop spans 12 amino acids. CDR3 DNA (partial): TGTGCCAGCTCACCACCCGGAGAGACC. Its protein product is CASSPPGET. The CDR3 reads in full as CASSPPGETQYF. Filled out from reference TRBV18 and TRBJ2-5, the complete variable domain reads NAGVMQNPRHLVRRRGQEARLRCSPMKGHSHVYWYRQLPEEGLKFMVYLQKENIIDESGMPKERFSAEFPKEGPSILRIQQVVRGDSAAYFCASSPPGETQYFGPGTRLLVL.

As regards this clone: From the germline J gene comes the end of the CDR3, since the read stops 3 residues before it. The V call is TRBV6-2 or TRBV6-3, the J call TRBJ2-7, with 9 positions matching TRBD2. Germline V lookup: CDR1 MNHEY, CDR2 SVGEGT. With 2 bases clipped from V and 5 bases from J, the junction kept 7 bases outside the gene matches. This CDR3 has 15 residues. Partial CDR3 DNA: TGTGCCAGCAGTTACACCGGGACTAGCAGCCACGAG. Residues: CASSYTGTSSHE. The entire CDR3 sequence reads CASSYTGTSSHEQYF.